One sample yielded the 23 T cell receptor beta chains listed below, sequenced in a study of T cell changes during pregnancy in multiple sclerosis (dated by TCRdb to about 2019). The method behind the library was the immunoSEQ multiplex PCR assay. The table was pulled from immuneACCESS by TCRdb, which kept in-frame rearrangements only. Such tables lose some clones; where checked, under half of the loss comes from unresolved V genes, and the rest has no known cause. The sample table contains 50,000 or so clones; only one count was recorded for roughly nine tenths of them. In total, the top ten clones hold approximately 8% of the sample. Sequencing used CD8+ T cells from peripheral blood mononuclear cells, obtained in the second trimester of pregnancy. The receptors shown here come from a female donor with multiple sclerosis, enrolled in a pregnancy study.

The J gene is TRBJ2-4, the V gene TRBV4-1, with D possibly being TRBD2 (5 bases). Germline V gene lookup returns CDR1 MGHRA and CDR2 YSYEKL. Trimming cost V 4 bases and J 7 bases, with 14 bases left between them. The CDR3 is 14 residues long. The CDR3 loop is CASSLNIGNNIQYF. CDR3 in DNA: TGCGCCAGCAGCCTAAACATCGGGAATAACATTCAGTACTTC.

DNA of the CDR3: TGTGCCAGCATCCCCTGGGGGGAACCCCTCTCCTACGAGCAGTACTTC. This gives the protein CASIPWGEPLSYEQYF. The chain joins TRBV5-6 to TRBJ2-7; possibly TRBD2 for D (6 bases). Germline values: CDR1 SGHDT, CDR2 YYEEEE. Trimming left V 6 bases short and J 0 bases short, with 19 bases between. CDR3 length: 16 amino acids.

The chain has TRBV25-1 and TRBJ2-5, with a weak D call TRBD1 (6 bases). The J call may not be correct, given that the DNA end is closer to TRBJ2-7. CDR3 size: 13 residues. Germline loops: CDR1 MGHDK, CDR2 SYGVNS. CDR3 loop: CASSEQGSYEQYF. Written as DNA, the CDR3 is TGTGCCAGCAGTGAACAGGGGTCCTACGAGCAGTACTTC.

This clone was seen a handful of times. This rearrangement joins TRBV5-1 to TRBJ2-5; 15 positions agree with TRBD2. This CDR3 is 20 amino acids long. The germline CDR1 and CDR2 sequences are SGHRS and YFSETQ. V shed 0 bases, J shed 2 bases, and the junction held 11 bases outside the gene matches. The DNA of the CDR3 is TGCGCCAGCAGCTTGGAGGTGCCGGGACTAGCGGGGGGCCCACAAGAGACCCAGTACTTC. Translation: CASSLEVPGLAGGPQETQYF.

Only a few counts were recorded for this clone. The chain has TRBV6-4 and TRBJ2-1; 8 bases line up with TRBD1. This CDR3 contains 15 residues. Trimming cost V 3 bases and J 6 bases; bases outside gene matches: 7. Germline assignment: CDR1 MRHNA and CDR2 SNTAGT. DNA for the CDR3: TGTGCCAGCAGTGAGACAGGGGCGACTTCCAATGAGCAGTTCTTC. Residues: CASSETGATSNEQFF.

The chain combines TRBV6-5 with TRBJ1-5; weak D call: TRBD1 (6 bases). Germline assignment: CDR1 MNHEY and CDR2 SVGAGI. Trimming pared 0 bases from V and 8 bases from J, leaving 14 bases between. The CDR3 totals 15 residues. As DNA, the CDR3 is TGTGCCAGCAGTTACTCGACCCCGGGGGGCGAGCCCCAGCATTTT. Translating gives CASSYSTPGGEPQHF.

This chain uses TRBV6-1 with TRBJ2-3; TRBD2 agrees at 7 bases. The V and J ends lost 5 bases and 3 bases, in that order; junction bases with no gene match: 5. Germline V CDR1 and CDR2: MNHNS, SASEGT. This CDR3 is built from 14 residues. The CDR3 nucleotides read TGTGCCAGCAGTTCAAGCGGGGAGACAGATACGCAGTATTTT. Translated: CASSSSGETDTQYF.

The J gene is TRBJ2-7, the V gene TRBV5-5; D is unresolved. This CDR3 contains 14 residues. Per the germline V gene, CDR1 is SGHKS and CDR2 is YYEKEE (reference sequence). The germline V and J ends were trimmed by 4 bases and 3 bases, with 14 bases remaining between them. CDR3 amino acids: CASSHTREDYEQYF. DNA of the CDR3: TGTGCCAGCAGCCATACTCGCGAAGACTACGAGCAGTACTTC.

The CDR3 region has the DNA TGTGCCAGCAGCTTGGGTCCAGGGGGACACGAGCAGTACTTC. It yields the protein CASSLGPGGHEQYF. The rearrangement uses TRBV5-4 and TRBJ2-7; 7 nucleotides match TRBD1. Germline V lookup: CDR1 SGHNT, CDR2 YYREEE (reference sequence). There are 14 residues in the CDR3. Trimming at V came to 0 bases and at J to 5 bases, leaving 5 bases not matched to a gene.

The rearrangement joins TRBV5-5 to TRBJ1-1, with 9 bases fitting TRBD1. Germline V gene sequence: CDR1 SGHKS, CDR2 YYEKEE (reference sequence). This CDR3 region has 14 residues. With V trimmed by 4 bases and J by 3 bases, 4 bases remained unmatched. The CDR3 DNA reads as TGTGCCAGCAGCCGGGACAGGGAATACACTGAAGCTTTCTTT. It is translated as CASSRDREYTEAFF.

The chain carries TRBV7-9 and TRBJ2-3; D remains ambiguous. V was cut by 5 bases and J by 4 bases, with 7 bases left in between. The CDR3 spans 12 residues. Germline CDR1 is SEHNR and CDR2 is FQNEAQ (reference sequence). CDR3 residues: CASSGLADTQYF. The DNA for the CDR3 is TGTGCCAGCAGCGGCCTAGCAGATACGCAGTATTTT. The complete variable domain, with remaining parts taken from reference TRBV7-9 and TRBJ2-3, reads DTGVSQNPRHKITKRGQNVTFRCDPISEHNRLYWYRQTLGQGPEFLTYFQNEAQLEKSRLLSDRFSAERPKGSFSTLEIQRTEQGDSAMYLCASSGLADTQYFGPGTRLTVL.

The rearrangement uses TRBV5-6 and TRBJ1-1, with 9 bases fitting TRBD1. The CDR3 extends over 17 amino acids. Per the germline V gene, CDR1 is SGHDT and CDR2 is YYEEEE. V shed 3 bases, J shed 4 bases, and the junction held 13 bases outside the gene matches. The CDR3 DNA is TGTGCCAGCAGCTACCCCCTTGACAGGGGGGTCGGCACTGAAGCTTTCTTT. Amino acid sequence: CASSYPLDRGVGTEAFF.

The V and J genes are TRBV18 and TRBJ1-2, with TRBD1 matching 12 bases. With V trimmed by 3 bases and J by 7 bases, 3 bases remained unmatched. CDR3 size: 14 residues. The germline CDR1 and CDR2 sequences are KGHSH and LQKENI. CDR3 sequence reads: CASSPGQGAFGYTF. CDR3 DNA sequence: TGTGCCAGCTCACCGGGACAGGGGGCGTTTGGCTACACCTTC.

This chain joins TRBV9 and TRBJ2-2, with D possibly matching TRBD2 (5 bases). The germline CDR1 and CDR2 sequences are SGDLS and YYNGEE. Trimming removed 0 bases at V and 6 bases at J, with 12 bases between. This CDR3 comprises 15 residues. CDR3 protein: CASSVGGHGAGELFF. The DNA of the CDR3 is TGTGCCAGCAGCGTAGGCGGGCATGGTGCCGGGGAGCTGTTTTTT.

The chain couples TRBV9 to TRBJ1-2; TRBD1 might be the D (5 bases). This CDR3 comprises 16 residues. V lost 3 bases and J lost 2, with 17 bases in between. Germline V gene data show CDR1 as SGDLS and CDR2 as YYNGEE. The CDR3 coding sequence is TGTGCCAGCAGCGCGTCCAGGGAGCGGGGAAACTATGGCTACACCTTC. Protein product: CASSASRERGNYGYTF.

The rearrangement uses TRBV4-1 and TRBJ2-7; 7 bases map to TRBD1. V lost 5 bases to trimming and J lost 1 base; unmatched junction nucleotides: 14. From germline, CDR1 is MGHRA and CDR2 YSYEKL. The CDR3 has 17 residues. CDR3 sequence reads: CASSEGQSPPNSYEQYF. The CDR3 DNA reads as TGCGCCAGCAGCGAGGGACAGTCACCCCCTAATTCCTACGAGCAGTACTTC.

V usage is TRBV5-8 and J usage is TRBJ2-1; the D is unclear. Germline V gene data show CDR1 as SGHTS and CDR2 as YDEGEE. V was cut by 4 bases and J by 4 bases, with 3 bases left in between. There are 11 residues in the CDR3. CDR3 sequence: CASSLYNEQFF. CDR3 nucleotide sequence: TGTGCCAGCAGCCTTTACAATGAGCAGTTCTTC.

V is TRBV27 and J is TRBJ2-4; D possibly corresponds to TRBD1 (6 bases). Germline-derived CDR1 and CDR2 are MNHEY and SMNVEV (reference sequence). V dropped 6 bases and J dropped 2 bases, with 11 bases sitting between them. The CDR3 totals 14 residues. In nucleotides, the CDR3 is TGTGCCAGCAGCTACAGGGCGTCCAAAAACATTCAGTACTTC. Translating it yields CASSYRASKNIQYF.

This sequence joins TRBV7-8 and TRBJ1-4, with 9 positions matching TRBD1. The CDR3 is 19 residues long. Per the germline V gene, CDR1 is SGHVS and CDR2 is FQNEAQ. The trim removed 1 base at V and 4 bases at J, leaving 13 bases unmatched. CDR3 DNA: TGTGCCAGCAGCTTAGATCCGGGACAGGGCTTACCCCTTAATGAAAAACTGTTTTTT. Translating gives CASSLDPGQGLPLNEKLFF.

This clone was counted between two and nine times. CDR3 sequence reads: CASSTPRAGQTAYEQYF. For the CDR3, the DNA is TGCGCCAGCAGCACCCCCCGGGCGGGACAGACTGCCTACGAGCAGTACTTC. This chain links TRBV5-1 with TRBJ2-7; possibly TRBD1 for D (7 bases). This CDR3 has 17 residues. V was pared by 4 bases and J by 2 bases, with 22 bases between. Looked up from germline, CDR1 is SGHRS and CDR2 is YFSETQ.

This chain uses TRBV9 with TRBJ1-5; a possible D gene is TRBD1 (5 bases). The CDR3 is made up of 14 amino acids. CDR1 is SGDLS and CDR2 is YYNGEE in the germline V gene. V gave up 0 bases and J gave up 6 bases, with 10 bases separating them. CDR3 coding DNA: TGTGCCAGCAGCGTAGACACAGGTCTTCAGCCCCAGCATTTT. Amino acids: CASSVDTGLQPQHF.

J is TRBJ2-6 and V is TRBV4-1, with D perhaps TRBD1 (5 bases). This CDR3 is built from 15 residues. Looked up from germline, CDR1 is MGHRA and CDR2 is YSYEKL. V was pared by 4 bases and J by 0 bases, with 7 bases between. The CDR3, as DNA: TGCGCCAGCAGCCTTGACAGCTCTGGGGCCAACGTCCTGACTTTC. It specifies CASSLDSSGANVLTF.

The chain uses TRBV21-1 and TRBJ2-7; the table's D gene call, TRBD2, was not cross checked with the DNA. TRBV21-1 is shown as a pseudogene. The CDR3 totals 12 residues. The CDR3 DNA reads TGTGCCAGCCTTCGGGGGGCCTACGAGCAGTACTTC. It encodes CASLRGAYEQYF.